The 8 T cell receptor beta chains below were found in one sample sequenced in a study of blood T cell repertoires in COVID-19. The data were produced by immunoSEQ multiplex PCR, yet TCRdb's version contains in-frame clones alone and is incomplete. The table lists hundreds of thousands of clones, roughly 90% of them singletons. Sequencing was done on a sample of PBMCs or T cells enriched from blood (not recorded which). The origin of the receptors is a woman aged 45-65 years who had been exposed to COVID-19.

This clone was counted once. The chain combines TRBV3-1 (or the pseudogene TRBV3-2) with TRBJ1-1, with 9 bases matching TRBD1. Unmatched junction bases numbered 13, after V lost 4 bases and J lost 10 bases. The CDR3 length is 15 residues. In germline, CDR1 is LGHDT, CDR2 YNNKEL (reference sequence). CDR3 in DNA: TGTGCCAGCAGCCTTTGGACAGGGGCCCAAATTCCAGCTTTCTTT. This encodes CASSLWTGAQIPAFF.

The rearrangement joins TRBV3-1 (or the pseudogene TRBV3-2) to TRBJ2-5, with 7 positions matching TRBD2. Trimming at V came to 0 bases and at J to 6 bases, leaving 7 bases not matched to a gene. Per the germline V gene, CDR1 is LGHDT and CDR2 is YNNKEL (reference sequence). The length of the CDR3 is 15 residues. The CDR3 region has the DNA TGTGCCAGCAGCCAAGATCAACTAGCGATGAAGACCCAGTACTTC. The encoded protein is CASSQDQLAMKTQYF.

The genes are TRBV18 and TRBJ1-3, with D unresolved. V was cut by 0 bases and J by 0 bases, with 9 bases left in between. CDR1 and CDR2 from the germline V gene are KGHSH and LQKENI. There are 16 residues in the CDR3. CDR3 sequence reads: CASSPPGSLSGNTIYF. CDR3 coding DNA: TGTGCCAGCTCACCACCGGGCAGCCTCTCTGGAAACACCATATATTTT.

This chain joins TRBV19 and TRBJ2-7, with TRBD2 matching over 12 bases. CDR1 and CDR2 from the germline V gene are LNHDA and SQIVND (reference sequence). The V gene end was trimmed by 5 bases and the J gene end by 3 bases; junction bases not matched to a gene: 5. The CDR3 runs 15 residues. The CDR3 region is CASSRLAGENYEQYF. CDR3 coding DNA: TGTGCCAGTAGTCGACTAGCGGGGGAGAACTACGAGCAGTACTTC.

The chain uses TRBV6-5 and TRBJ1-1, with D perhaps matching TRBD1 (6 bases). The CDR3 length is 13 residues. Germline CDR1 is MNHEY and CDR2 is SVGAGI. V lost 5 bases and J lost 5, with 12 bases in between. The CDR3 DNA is TGTGCCAGCAGTCCGGATAGGGGGACTGAAGCTTTCTTT. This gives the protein CASSPDRGTEAFF.

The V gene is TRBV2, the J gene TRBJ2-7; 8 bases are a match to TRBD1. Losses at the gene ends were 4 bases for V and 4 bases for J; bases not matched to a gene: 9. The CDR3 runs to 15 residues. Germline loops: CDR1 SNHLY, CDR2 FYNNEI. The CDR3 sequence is CASSVDRTGLYEQYF. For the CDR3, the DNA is TGTGCCAGCAGTGTCGACAGGACAGGGTTGTACGAGCAGTACTTC.

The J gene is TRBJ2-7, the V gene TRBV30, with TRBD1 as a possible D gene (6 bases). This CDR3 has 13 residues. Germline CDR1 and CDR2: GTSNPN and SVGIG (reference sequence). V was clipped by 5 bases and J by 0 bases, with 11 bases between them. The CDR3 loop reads CAWRTASSYEQYF. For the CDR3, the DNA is TGTGCCTGGCGGACAGCTTCCTCCTACGAGCAGTACTTC.

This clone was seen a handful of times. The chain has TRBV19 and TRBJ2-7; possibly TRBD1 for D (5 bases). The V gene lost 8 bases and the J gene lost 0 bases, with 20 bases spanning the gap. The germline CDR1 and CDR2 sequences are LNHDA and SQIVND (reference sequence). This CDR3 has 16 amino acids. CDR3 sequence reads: CASGPVGHRSSYEQYF. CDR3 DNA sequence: TGTGCCAGTGGGCCAGTCGGACACCGGAGCTCCTACGAGCAGTACTTC. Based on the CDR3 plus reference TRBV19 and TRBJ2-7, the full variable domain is DGGITQSPKYLFRKEGQNVTLSCEQNLNHDAMYWYRQDPGQGLRLIYYSQIVNDFQKGDIAEGYSVSREKKESFPLTVTSAQKNPTAFYLCASGPVGHRSSYEQYFGPGTRLTVT.